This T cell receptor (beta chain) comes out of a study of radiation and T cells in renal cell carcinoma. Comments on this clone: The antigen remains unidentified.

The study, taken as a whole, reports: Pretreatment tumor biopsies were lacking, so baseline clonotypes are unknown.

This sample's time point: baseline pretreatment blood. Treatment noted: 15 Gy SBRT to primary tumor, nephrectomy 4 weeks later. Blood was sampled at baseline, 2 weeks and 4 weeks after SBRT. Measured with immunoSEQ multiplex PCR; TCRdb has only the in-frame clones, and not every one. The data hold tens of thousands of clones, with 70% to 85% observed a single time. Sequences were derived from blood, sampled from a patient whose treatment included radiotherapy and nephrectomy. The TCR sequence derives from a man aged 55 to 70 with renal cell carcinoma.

CDR3 protein: CASSLRDPTNEQFF. CDR3 nucleotides: TGTGCCAGCAGCCTCCGGGACCCCACCAATGAGCAGTTCTTC. The chain joins TRBV5-8 to TRBJ2-1; D assignment may be TRBD1 or TRBD2 (5 bases each). CDR3 length: 14 amino acids. Germline CDR1 reads SGHTS; CDR2 reads YDEGEE. Trimming shortened V by 4 bases and J by 6 bases, and 14 bases separated the two germline ends.